The T cell receptor (beta chain) under discussion was sequenced for a study of T cells in Graves' hyperthyroidism and ophthalmopathy. Looking at the study overall: It was at initial diagnosis, before any treatment, that peripheral blood was collected.

V was pared by 5 bases and J by 3 bases, with 17 bases between. In germline, CDR1 is SEHNR, CDR2 FQNEAQ (reference sequence). The CDR3 spans 16 residues. Amplification targeted TCR beta CDR3 regions from RNA transcripts. The HTBI primer set served for first-round RT-PCR of the TCR CDR3. Each CDR3 protein is one row after TCRdb ran MiXCR on the multiplex PCR reads. The sample lists roughly 350,000 distinct CDR3 sequences; about 14% were seen once. This clonotype appeared a few times. No antigen is known for it. Study outcomes and limitations: Using 13 V-J features, a model discriminated ophthalmopathy from stable hyperthyroidism.

Those patients with uncontrolled infection, other autoimmune disease, pregnancy or lactation were excluded. The PBMCs had their origin in more than 9.5 ml of fresh peripheral blood. This receptor was identified in a woman under 40 with Graves' ophthalmopathy. This chain links TRBV7-9 with TRBJ1-5; D uncertain. Sample: blood. The CDR3 nucleotides are TGTGCCAGCAGCACAAATCAGGCGCCACCCAATCAGCCCCAGCATTTT. Translated, it gives CASSTNQAPPNQPQHF. Full variable domain (remainder filled in from reference TRBV7-9 and TRBJ1-5): DTGVSQNPRHKITKRGQNVTFRCDPISEHNRLYWYRQTLGQGPEFLTYFQNEAQLEKSRLLSDRFSAERPKGSFSTLEIQRTEQGDSAMYLCASSTNQAPPNQPQHFGDGTRLSIL.